Listed here is a single TCR beta chain. Its antigen is unknown. This entry belongs to a study of T-cell reconstitution after alpha-beta-depleted transplantation in children. General study findings and limits: T cells produced anew were the main source of T-cell counts and diversity one year after transplant. Reported findings indicate that, about two months after transplant, alpha-beta T cells came from several hundred expanded clones, which were derived from non-depleted graft cells. Day-60 TCRbeta diversity that was high in some patients was derived from surviving recipient T cells and thymic progenitors.

It was with unique molecular identifiers that the TCRbeta library was prepared. Using its own MiXCR run on the PCR reads, TCRdb lists one record per CDR3 protein. The sample lists 250,000 to 400,000 distinct CDR3 sequences, 20% to 30% occurring once. The receptor comes from a male patient younger than 18 who had a stem cell transplant for acute lymphoblastic leukemia, so the T cells may come from the graft donor. The sequencing here drew on PBMCs, mostly from graft donor cells, taken 180 days after TCRalphabeta/CD19-depleted stem cell transplant.

Here the CDR3 reads CASSTGQGSYEQYF. The CDR3, as DNA: TGTGCCAGCAGCACCGGACAGGGCTCCTACGAGCAGTACTTC. V usage is TRBV9 and J usage is TRBJ2-7; 8 positions agree with TRBD1. After removal of 4 bases from V and 0 bases from J, the junction contained 3 bases not matched to a gene. This CDR3 is built from 14 residues. The germline gives CDR1 SGDLS, CDR2 YYNGEE.